Listed below are T cell receptor beta chains from one sample, sequenced in a study of blood T cell repertoires in COVID-19. Generated by immunoSEQ multiplex PCR, the TCRdb table keeps only in-frame clones and is missing some. The sample yields roughly 95,000 clones, 82% seen once. Sequencing was done on a sample of peripheral blood. These TCRs come from a man older than 75 with acute or convalescent COVID-19. The conserved cysteine and the conserved F or W are not part of the CDR3 here. The order of the fields is V gene, D gene, CDR3 protein. The D gene is left open where the match is weak.

TRBV6-2/TRBV6-3 | NA | ASSPWTGRGTGELF
TRBV7-2 | NA | ASSQGGQERSPLH
TRBV30 | TRBD1 | AWSADRVRNQPQH
TRBV28 | NA | ASSSHRTPRREQY
TRBV7-9 | TRBD2 | ASSLRSGVQETQY
TRBV7-6 | TRBD1 | ASSLEGTGLTGELF
TRBV12-3/TRBV12-4 | NA | ASSTENNQPQH
TRBV5-8 | NA | ASSFQLPGTGELF
TRBV25-1 | NA | ASSESGYTEAF
TRBV28 | TRBD2 | ASSFLSGGPSYEQY
TRBV27 | NA | ASREGAGEQY
TRBV2 | NA | ASSELPGRYGYT
TRBV27 | TRBD1 | ASLRTGGSGTGELF
TRBV5-4 | NA | ASSLAPGLNTEAF
TRBV11-2 | TRBD1 | ASSLGRGIGQY
TRBV7-2 | NA | ASSMTPSSYNEQF
TRBV7-2 | NA | ASSLGSTGNQPQH
TRBV28 | TRBD1 | ASSSPAGGKNEAF
TRBV5-4 | TRBD1 | ASSLQGAYGYT
TRBV15 | TRBD2 | ATSGPGLAAFSSYNEQF
TRBV6-2/TRBV6-3 | NA | ASSYSIGGYGNTIY
TRBV19 | NA | ASSISGGTNEKLF
TRBV28 | NA | ASSLRAGLEAF
TRBV27 | TRBD1 | ASSSRRDRY
TRBV24-1 | TRBD1 | ATSDAGTGNYGYT
TRBV29-1 | NA | SVEGLAGWRGYT
TRBV24-1 | TRBD1 | ATSDTGQGNYGYT
TRBV28 | NA | ASSQGRGQRSYNSPLH
TRBV7-9 | NA | ASSLASGDVQPQH